The rows below give T cell receptor beta chains drawn from one sample of a study of post-analysis software for immune sequencing data. TCRdb called the PCR reads again in MiXCR, with one record for every CDR3 protein. The sample records around 770,000 distinct CDR3 sequences, around 46% being singletons. The sample taken for sequencing was blood. The receptor source for this set is a girl under 18 with multiple sclerosis. CDR3s include the opening cysteine and the closing phenylalanine or tryptophan. Clone size, where shown, is once, few, many, or a class for clones that have expanded.

>few|TRBV14|14|TRBJ2-7
CASSQRPSSYEQYF
>-|TRBV5-1|16|TRBJ2-3
CASRSGPPTSTDTQYF
>-|TRBV7-3|17|-
CASSSNPPQGAPYEQYF
>many|TRBV5-1|17|TRBJ2-3
CASSLAAFSGSPDTQYF
>-|TRBV7-2|12|TRBJ1-1
CASSLEGRSAFF
>-|TRBV7-9|16|TRBJ2-3
CASSEPSILNTDTQYF
>-|TRBV9|11|TRBJ1-2
CASSVVDGYTF
>-|TRBV24-1|16|TRBJ2-1
CATSDRTGALNNEQFF
>many|TRBV11-2|12|TRBJ2-1
CASSGLGTEQFF
>-|TRBV20-1|14|TRBJ2-7
CSASGRHRNYEQYF
>few|TRBV29-1|14|TRBJ2-7
CGVEKGQGAYEQYF
>few|TRBV7-9|16|TRBJ2-7
CASSFPGGQGVREQYF
>-|TRBV20-1|13|TRBJ2-5
CSANPGREETQYF
>-|TRBV16|14|TRBJ1-2
CASSQAGRSLGYTF
>-|TRBV13|14|TRBJ1-1
CASSSDRAKTEAFF
>-|TRBV5-4|13|TRBJ1-1
CASEDGGNTEAFF
>-|TRBV20-1|15|TRBJ2-1
CSARRLAGPSREQFF
>-|TRBV3-1|14|TRBJ2-7
CASSQDTFPYEQYF
>-|TRBV9|15|TRBJ2-1
CASSADGRADNEQFF
>-|TRBV7-2|15|-
CASSRRVAGADEQYF